Listed below are T cell receptor beta chains from one sample, sequenced in a study of post-analysis software for immune sequencing data. TCRdb independently ran MiXCR on the PCR reads; one entry per CDR3 protein. This sample has some 450,000 distinct CDR3 sequences, with less than 45% found just once. Sequenced input: blood. The origin of the receptors is a girl aged 5 to 17 with multiple sclerosis. Each CDR3 is given with its conserved first and last residue. The D gene is left open where the match is weak. Clone size is stated in some rows and not others, as once, few, many or a class when expanded.

cdr3_aa: CSASSPGTSGSWHEQFF
cdr3_nt: TGCAGTGCTAGCTCCCCCGGGACTAGCGGGAGCTGGCATGAGCAGTTCTTC
clone_size: .
j_call: TRBJ2-1
v_call: TRBV20-1
d_call: TRBD2

cdr3_aa: CSVRAGFYNEQFF
cdr3_nt: TGCAGCGTTCGGGCGGGATTCTACAATGAGCAGTTCTTC
clone_size: many
j_call: TRBJ2-1
v_call: TRBV29-1
d_call: .

cdr3_aa: CASSPLRGWGGTQYF
cdr3_nt: TGTGCCAGCAGCCCGCTGAGGGGGTGGGGTGGGACCCAGTACTTC
clone_size: .
j_call: TRBJ2-5
v_call: TRBV7-2
d_call: .

cdr3_aa: CSASGPLYNEQFF
cdr3_nt: TGCAGTGCTAGCGGACCTCTCTACAATGAGCAGTTCTTC
clone_size: .
j_call: TRBJ2-1
v_call: TRBV20-1
d_call: .

cdr3_aa: CSARSLAGVNEQYF
cdr3_nt: TGCAGTGCTAGGTCACTAGCGGGAGTAAACGAGCAGTACTTC
clone_size: .
j_call: TRBJ2-7
v_call: TRBV20-1
d_call: TRBD2

cdr3_aa: CSAPQGANGYTF
cdr3_nt: TGCAGTGCGCCACAGGGGGCGAATGGCTACACCTTC
clone_size: few
j_call: TRBJ1-2
v_call: TRBV20-1
d_call: TRBD1

cdr3_aa: CSSTGGLAGGNNEQFF
cdr3_nt: TGCAGCTCAACTGGGGGACTAGCGGGAGGAAACAATGAGCAGTTCTTC
clone_size: many
j_call: TRBJ2-1
v_call: TRBV29-1
d_call: TRBD2

cdr3_aa: CSASTGFHEQFF
cdr3_nt: TGCAGCGCCTCCACAGGGTTCCATGAGCAGTTCTTC
clone_size: large
j_call: TRBJ2-1
v_call: TRBV29-1
d_call: .

cdr3_aa: CASSLEFTGTPNNYGYTF
cdr3_nt: TGCGCCAGCAGCTTGGAATTTACCGGGACACCTAATAACTATGGCTACACCTTC
clone_size: .
j_call: TRBJ1-2
v_call: TRBV5-1
d_call: .

cdr3_aa: CATSDASGLGRADTQYF
cdr3_nt: TGTGCCACCAGTGATGCGTCGGGACTCGGTCGGGCAGATACGCAGTATTTT
clone_size: few
j_call: TRBJ2-3
v_call: TRBV24-1
d_call: .

cdr3_aa: CASRSQGGVDEQYF
cdr3_nt: TGTGCCAGCAGATCGCAGGGGGGAGTGGACGAGCAGTACTTC
clone_size: .
j_call: TRBJ2-7
v_call: TRBV12-3/TRBV12-4
d_call: .

cdr3_aa: CASSSSGQGWADTQYF
cdr3_nt: TGCGCCAGCAGCTCGTCCGGACAGGGGTGGGCAGATACGCAGTATTTT
clone_size: .
j_call: TRBJ2-3
v_call: TRBV5-1
d_call: TRBD1

cdr3_aa: CASSPWTGDSSGANVLTF
cdr3_nt: TGTGCCAGCAGTCCGTGGACAGGGGACAGCTCTGGGGCCAACGTCCTGACTTTC
clone_size: .
j_call: TRBJ2-6
v_call: TRBV28
d_call: TRBD1

cdr3_aa: CASSPGVGGATEAFF
cdr3_nt: TGCGCCAGCAGCCCAGGTGTTGGGGGTGCCACTGAAGCTTTCTTT
clone_size: .
j_call: TRBJ1-1
v_call: TRBV5-1
d_call: .

cdr3_aa: CASSRPGGQDEKLFF
cdr3_nt: TGTGCCAGCAGCCGTCCTGGGGGACAGGATGAAAAACTGTTTTTT
clone_size: .
j_call: TRBJ1-4
v_call: TRBV7-2
d_call: TRBD1

cdr3_aa: CASSFWEGSSYEQYF
cdr3_nt: TGCGCCAGCAGCTTTTGGGAGGGGAGCTCCTACGAGCAGTACTTC
clone_size: .
j_call: TRBJ2-7
v_call: TRBV5-1
d_call: TRBD2

cdr3_aa: CASSLFGLAGDSEQFF
cdr3_nt: TGTGCCAGCAGTTTATTCGGACTAGCGGGAGATTCTGAGCAGTTCTTC
clone_size: few
j_call: TRBJ2-1
v_call: TRBV12-3/TRBV12-4
d_call: TRBD2

cdr3_aa: CASRGQYQETQYF
cdr3_nt: TGTGCCAGCAGGGGACAGTACCAAGAGACCCAGTACTTC
clone_size: few
j_call: TRBJ2-5
v_call: TRBV6-6
d_call: TRBD1

cdr3_aa: CASSAGMETQYF
cdr3_nt: TGTGCCAGCAGCGCCGGAATGGAGACCCAGTACTTC
clone_size: few
j_call: TRBJ2-5
v_call: TRBV7-9
d_call: .

cdr3_aa: CASSYLAPSYNEQFF
cdr3_nt: TGTGCCAGCAGTTATCTAGCGCCCTCCTACAATGAGCAGTTCTTC
clone_size: few
j_call: TRBJ2-1
v_call: TRBV28
d_call: .

cdr3_aa: CASSLGIDGYTF
cdr3_nt: TGTGCCAGCAGCTTGGGGATAGATGGCTACACCTTC
clone_size: few
j_call: TRBJ1-2
v_call: TRBV7-2
d_call: .

cdr3_aa: CASRLRPDSSYNEQFF
cdr3_nt: TGTGCCAGCAGGCTTAGACCCGATAGCTCCTACAATGAGCAGTTCTTC
clone_size: few
j_call: TRBJ2-1
v_call: TRBV11-2
d_call: .

cdr3_aa: CAISGGIEETQYF
cdr3_nt: TGTGCCATCAGTGGGGGTATCGAAGAGACCCAGTACTTC
clone_size: .
j_call: TRBJ2-5
v_call: TRBV10-3
d_call: .

cdr3_aa: CASSLASRNEQFF
cdr3_nt: TGCGCCAGCAGCTTGGCCTCGAGGAATGAGCAGTTCTTC
clone_size: .
j_call: TRBJ2-1
v_call: TRBV5-1
d_call: .

cdr3_aa: CATRGTGPSYNEQFF
cdr3_nt: TGTGCCACCAGAGGAACGGGACCCTCCTACAATGAGCAGTTCTTC
clone_size: few
j_call: TRBJ2-1
v_call: TRBV15
d_call: .

cdr3_aa: CASSELAGNYGYTF
cdr3_nt: TGTGCCAGCAGTGAATTAGCAGGGAACTATGGCTACACCTTC
clone_size: few
j_call: TRBJ1-2
v_call: TRBV2
d_call: .